What follows are 27 T cell receptor beta chains derived from one specimen sequenced in a study of tissue T cells after allogeneic stem cell transplantation. Libraries were prepared by immunoSEQ multiplex PCR; TCRdb keeps only in-frame clonotypes and omits some of them. The sample yields about 6,600 clones, 45% to 50% seen once. The time point: mouse harvest day 7 after allogeneic transplant. The graft held 10^6 splenic CD5+ T cells and 10^7 T-cell-depleted bone marrow cells. The source material was lymph node tissue. The receptors shown here come from a female BALB/c mouse given C57BL/6 T cells with graft-versus-host disease after an allogeneic hematopoietic cell transplant.

This clone was observed once. Germline and genes: mouse. Read sequence stops 1 residue before the CDR3 end, and the germline J gene provides the missing end. The rearrangement uses TRBV26 and TRBJ1-1, with D possibly TRBD1 on 5 matching bases. Germline V CDR1 and CDR2: KGHPV, FQNQEV (reference sequence). The CDR3 is 13 residues long. V dropped 2 bases and J dropped 1 base, with 5 bases sitting between them. The CDR3 protein is CASSLQGNTEVFF. The DNA read from the CDR3 is TGTGCCAGCAGTCTGCAGGGAAACACAGAAGTCTTC.

This clone came up once. The listed genes are named as in mouse. The read ends 1 residue shy of where the CDR3 ends; the end is completed using the germline J gene. V gene TRBV26 combines with J gene TRBJ1-3, with a weak D call TRBD1 (5 bases). The CDR3 consists of 14 residues. V lost 5 bases to trimming and J lost 0 bases, with 8 bases between them. CDR1 is KGHPV and CDR2 is FQNQEV in the germline V gene (reference sequence). Incomplete CDR3 DNA: TGTGCCAGCAGTTCGGACATTTCTGGAAATACGCTCTAT. Its protein is CASSSDISGNTLY. The complete CDR3 sequence is CASSSDISGNTLYF.

Note on this clone: Mouse names are used for the genes. Read data end 1 residue before the CDR3 end; the end is taken from the germline J gene. The chain links TRBV12-1 to TRBJ2-5, with 8 bases aligning to TRBD2. The junction had 4 bases not matched to a gene; V was cut back by 0 bases and J by 0 bases. CDR3 length equals 16 residues. Germline assignment: CDR1 SGHSN and CDR2 HYEKVE. The sequenced CDR3 bases are TGTGCCAGCTCTCTCAACTGGGGGAATAACCAAGACACCCAGTAC. Protein product: CASSLNWGNNQDTQY. The entire CDR3 sequence reads CASSLNWGNNQDTQYF.

Comments on this clone: Each gene name is a mouse one. Read sequence stops 1 residue before the CDR3 end, and the germline J gene provides the missing end. The chain couples TRBV26 to TRBJ2-4, with no clear D. Germline lookup yields CDR1 KGHPV and CDR2 FQNQEV (reference sequence). Trimming shortened V by 4 bases and J by 0 bases, and 5 bases separated the two germline ends. The CDR3 consists of 13 residues. CDR3 DNA (partial): TGTGCCAGCAGTCGAAGGAGTCAAAACACCTTGTAC. Translating it yields CASSRRSQNTLY. The whole CDR3 region reads CASSRRSQNTLYF.

This clone has just a few counts. The gene symbols are mouse symbols. With the read ending 1 residue before the CDR3 end, the germline J gene is used to fill in that end. The V and J genes are TRBV26 and TRBJ2-1, with 8 bases identical to TRBD1. The CDR3 length is 14 residues. Per the germline V gene, CDR1 is KGHPV and CDR2 is FQNQEV (reference sequence). Trimming cost V 4 bases and J 3 bases; bases outside gene matches: 2. The CDR3 loop reads CASSRQGSYAEQFF. The sequenced part of the CDR3 DNA is TGTGCCAGCAGTCGACAGGGGAGCTATGCTGAGCAGTTC.

Notes on this clone: The listed genes are named as in mouse. The read ends 1 residue shy of where the CDR3 ends; the end is completed using the germline J gene. The chain is built from TRBV26 and TRBJ2-2; possibly TRBD1 for D (5 bases). The V gene lost 4 bases and the J gene lost 6 bases, with 6 bases spanning the gap. This CDR3 is built from 12 residues. Germline V gene data show CDR1 as KGHPV and CDR2 as FQNQEV (reference sequence). The chain's CDR3 is CASSRGAGQLYF. CDR3 bases read: TGTGCCAGCAGTCGAGGGGCCGGGCAGCTCTAC.

In regard to this clone: Gene names follow the mouse nomenclature. The read terminates 1 residue before the CDR3 end, so the remaining end is supplied by the germline J gene. This chain uses TRBV1 with TRBJ2-1; D not certain. Trimming stripped 1 base from V and 4 bases from J, with 2 bases between. Germline V gene lookup returns CDR1 NSQYPW and CDR2 LRSPGD (reference sequence). The CDR3 sequence is 12 residues long. CDR3 protein: CTCSAVYAEQFF. The CDR3 bases that were read are TGCACCTGCAGTGCAGTGTATGCTGAGCAGTTC.

This clone qualifies as medium-sized (0.01 to 0.1%). The listed genes are named as in mouse. The read falls 1 residue short of the CDR3 end, and the missing part is taken from the germline J gene. This chain connects TRBV16 to TRBJ2-7; possibly TRBD2 for D (5 bases). V gave up 5 bases and J gave up 0 bases, with 11 bases separating them. This CDR3 comprises 14 residues. Per germline, CDR1 SGHSA and CDR2 FRNQAP. The CDR3 is CASSAGLISYEQYF. The DNA read from the CDR3 is TGTGCAAGCAGCGCCGGACTCATCTCCTATGAACAGTAC.

This clone was recorded a few times. Gene names and germline refer to mouse. The observed sequence ends 1 residue before the CDR3 terminus, with the missing tail filled in from the germline J gene. V and J are TRBV26 and TRBJ1-3; 7 bases are shared with TRBD1. Looked up from germline, CDR1 is KGHPV and CDR2 is FQNQEV (reference sequence). This CDR3 is built from 12 residues. J gave up 7 bases and V 8 bases, and 5 bases lay outside the gene matches. The sequenced part of the CDR3 DNA is TGTGCCAGCGGGCAGGGGGGTAATACGCTCTAT. Translating gives CASGQGGNTLY. The full CDR3 protein reads CASGQGGNTLYF.

On this clone itself: Gene names denote mouse genes. The read terminates 1 residue ahead of where the CDR3 ends, so the germline J gene completes it. The sample has other DNA sequences that encode this CDR3 too. V is TRBV26 and J is TRBJ1-5, with a tentative D call TRBD1 (5 bases). V was pared by 5 bases and J by 1 base, with 6 bases between. The CDR3 totals 13 residues. The V gene's germline CDR1 is KGHPV and CDR2 FQNQEV (reference sequence). The CDR3 bases that were read are TGTGCCAGCAGTAGGGACAACAACCAGGCTCCGCTT. Protein: CASSRDNNQAPL. The full CDR3 sequence reads CASSRDNNQAPLF.

To note about this clone: Genes and germline are mouse. The read finishes 1 residue shy of the CDR3 end, and the germline J gene is used to complete it. This chain connects TRBV26 to TRBJ2-5; 9 positions match TRBD1. Germline V CDR1 and CDR2: KGHPV, FQNQEV (reference sequence). This CDR3 contains 12 residues. Unmatched junction bases numbered 0, after V lost 6 bases and J lost 5 bases. The CDR3 sequence: CASRDRGDTQYF. The sequenced CDR3 bases are TGTGCCAGCAGGGACAGGGGAGACACCCAGTAC.

By share of the sample, this clone is medium-sized. The gene names here belong to mouse. CDR3 DNA (partial): TGTGCCAGCAGTAGTGGAAACACAGAAGTCTTC. It codes for CASSSGNTEVF. The complete CDR3 protein is CASSSGNTEVFF. V is TRBV26 and J is TRBJ1-1; D is uncertain. The CDR3 is cut off 1 residue early in the read; its end comes from the germline J gene. The CDR3 runs 12 residues. Germline V gives CDR1 KGHPV, CDR2 FQNQEV (reference sequence). V was shortened by 5 bases and J by 1 base, with 5 bases between the two germline ends.

This clone appeared once. Germline and genes: mouse. The read halts 1 residue ahead of the CDR3 end, with the missing end drawn from the germline J gene. The chain links TRBV13-1 to TRBJ2-3; no firm D call. Germline V gene data show CDR1 as NSHNY and CDR2 as SYGAGN. This CDR3 has 13 amino acids. V was pared by 1 base and J by 0 bases, with 3 bases between. The CDR3 bases that were read are TGTGCCAGCAGTGATAACAGTGCAGAAACGCTGTAT. Translation: CASSDNSAETLY. The whole CDR3 protein reads CASSDNSAETLYF.

As regards this clone: Mouse germline and gene names are used. The observed sequence ends 1 residue before the CDR3 terminus, with the missing tail filled in from the germline J gene. The chain recombines TRBV26 with TRBJ1-4, with D possibly matching TRBD1 (5 bases). Germline CDR1 is KGHPV and CDR2 is FQNQEV (reference sequence). The CDR3 consists of 14 residues. The ends were cut back, 4 bases at V and 7 bases at J, with 13 bases in the middle. The CDR3 spells CASSRAGLGERLFF. The part of the CDR3 DNA that was read is TGTGCCAGCAGTCGGGCAGGGTTAGGCGAAAGATTATTT. The whole variable domain, remainder taken from reference TRBV26 and TRBJ1-4, is NSKVIQTPRYLVKGQGQKAKMRCIPEKGHPVVFWYQQNKNNEFKFLINFQNQEVLQQIDMTEKRFSAECPSNSPCSLEIQSSEAGDSALYLCASSRAGLGERLFFGHGTKLSVL.

On this clone: Mouse gene names and germline throughout. The read is 1 residue too short to cover the CDR3 end, so that end is filled in from the germline J gene. The rearrangement joins TRBV3 to TRBJ1-1, with D possibly matching TRBD1 (5 bases). The ends were cut back, 8 bases at V and 0 bases at J, with 10 bases in the middle. The CDR3 is 13 amino acids. Germline V gene sequence: CDR1 SNHLY, CDR2 FYNGKV (reference sequence). The CDR3: CASGIRANTEVFF. The CDR3 DNA, read in part, is TGTGCCAGCGGCATCAGGGCAAACACAGAAGTCTTC.

Of note for this clone: The germline and genes are mouse ones. The read gets to within 1 residue of the CDR3 end, and the germline J gene fills in the rest. The chain is built from TRBV3 and TRBJ2-2, with unresolved D. CDR3 size: 14 residues. The germline CDR1 and CDR2 sequences are SNHLY and FYNGKV (reference sequence). The V and J ends lost 1 base and 0 bases respectively, with 3 bases between them. CDR3 DNA, as far as it was read: TGTGCCAGCAGCTTAGGAGCAAACACCGGGCAGCTCTAC. This gives the protein CASSLGANTGQLY. In full, the CDR3 is CASSLGANTGQLYF.

On this clone: Mouse names are used for the genes. The CDR3 end lies 1 residue beyond the end of the read and is filled in from the germline J gene. The chain joins TRBV23 to TRBJ1-2; the table's D gene call, TRBD1, was not cross checked with the DNA. CDR1 is KGHTA, CDR2 FQNQQP, per germline. This CDR3 is built from 14 residues. CDR3 in amino acids: CSSSPRRANSDYTF. The part of the CDR3 DNA that was read is TGCTCCAGCAGTCCACGGAGGGCAAACTCCGACTACACC. The complete variable domain, with remaining parts taken from reference TRBV23 and TRBJ1-2, reads DAAVTQKPRYLIKMKGQEAEMKCIPEKGHTAVFWYQQKQSKELKFLIYFQNQQPLDQIDMVKERFSAVCPSSSLCSLGIRTCEAEDSALYLCSSSPRRANSDYTFGSGTRLLVI.

This clone was observed a handful of times. Gene names refer to mouse genes. The read comes to an end 1 residue before the CDR3 does, leaving the germline J gene to fill in the end. The chain links TRBV3 to TRBJ1-3, with a tentative D call TRBD1 (5 bases). This CDR3 is 15 amino acids long. CDR1 is SNHLY and CDR2 is FYNGKV in the germline V gene (reference sequence). Trimming pared 2 bases from V and 2 bases from J, leaving 10 bases between. The chain's CDR3 is CASSLFRTTGNTLYF. Incomplete CDR3 DNA: TGTGCCAGCAGCTTATTTCGGACAACTGGAAATACGCTCTAT. Full variable domain (missing parts from reference TRBV3 and TRBJ1-3): GPKVLQIPSHQIIDMGQMVTLNCDPVSNHLYFYWYKQILGQQMEFLVNFYNGKVMEKSKLFKDQFSVERPDGSYFTLKIQPTALEDSAVYFCASSLFRTTGNTLYFGEGSRLIVV.

This clone occurred a few times. Genes and germline are mouse. The read terminates 1 residue ahead of where the CDR3 ends, so the germline J gene completes it. This rearrangement joins TRBV26 to TRBJ1-5, with 7 bases aligning to TRBD1. The V gene end was trimmed by 1 base and the J gene end by 3 bases; junction bases not matched to a gene: 3. This CDR3 has 15 amino acids. Per the germline V gene, CDR1 is KGHPV and CDR2 is FQNQEV (reference sequence). Incomplete CDR3 DNA: TGTGCCAGCAGTCTGTACAGGGGAGGCAACCAGGCTCCGCTT. Its protein product is CASSLYRGGNQAPL. The complete CDR3 reads CASSLYRGGNQAPLF.

With respect to this clone: Here the gene names and germline are mouse. The read terminates 1 residue ahead of where the CDR3 ends, so the germline J gene completes it. The chain links TRBV13-3 to TRBJ2-1; D could derive from TRBD1 or TRBD2 (5 bases each). Germline CDR1 reads NNHDY; CDR2 reads SYVADS. Trimming cost V 1 base and J 1 base, with 6 bases left between them. The CDR3 has 14 amino acids. The sequenced part of the CDR3 DNA is TGTGCCAGCAGTGATTGGGACAACTATGCTGAGCAGTTC. This gives the protein CASSDWDNYAEQF. The entire CDR3 reads CASSDWDNYAEQFF.

In regard to this clone: The listed genes are named as in mouse. The CDR3 end is not reached by the read, which stops 1 residue before it; the germline J gene fills it in. The J gene is TRBJ2-1, the V gene TRBV26; 10 bases match TRBD2. This CDR3 spans 16 amino acids. Germline assignment: CDR1 KGHPV and CDR2 FQNQEV (reference sequence). J gave up 0 bases and V 2 bases, and 1 base lay outside the gene matches. This CDR3 is CASSLTGGVNYAEQFF. The sequenced part of the CDR3 DNA is TGTGCCAGCAGTCTGACTGGGGGGGTTAACTATGCTGAGCAGTTC.

Details on this clone: Genes and germline come from the mouse. The read comes to an end 1 residue before the CDR3 does, leaving the germline J gene to fill in the end. The V gene is TRBV12-2, the J gene TRBJ2-7; 13 nucleotides agree with TRBD2. Trimming removed 2 bases from V and 6 bases from J; junction bases left unmatched: 3. The length of the CDR3 is 14 residues. Germline V CDR1 and CDR2: SGHLS, HYDKME. CDR3 DNA (partial): TGTGCCAGCTCTCCCGGACTGGGGGGGCTTGAACAGTAC. This encodes CASSPGLGGLEQY. The full CDR3 is CASSPGLGGLEQYF.

A remark on this clone: Any gene name here is a mouse gene name. Read data end 1 residue before the CDR3 end; the end is taken from the germline J gene. V and J are TRBV13-3 and TRBJ2-5; D remains ambiguous. The CDR3 is made up of 13 amino acids. Germline V gene sequence: CDR1 NNHDY, CDR2 SYVADS. Between the trimmed V and J ends, which lost 2 bases and 6 bases, there was a span of 10 bases. The CDR3 loop reads CASSETGWDTQYF. The sequenced CDR3 bases are TGTGCCAGCAGTGAAACGGGGTGGGACACCCAGTAC.

This clone turned up a few times. Here the gene names and germline are mouse. The CDR3 loop is CSSSPGTSNTGQLYF. CDR3 bases read: TGCTCCAGCAGTCCCGGGACATCAAACACCGGGCAGCTCTAC. The chain recombines TRBV23 with TRBJ2-2; the table gives TRBD1 as D, unverified against the DNA. Sequencing ends 1 residue short of the CDR3 end; the germline J gene provides the rest. The germline V gene has CDR1 KGHTA and CDR2 FQNQQP. This CDR3 has 15 residues.

With regard to this clone: Genes and germline are mouse. The missing CDR3 end, 1 residue past where the read stops, is filled in from the germline J gene. This chain links TRBV13-2 with TRBJ1-6; D gene uncertain. TRBJ1-6 is an ORF for which the function is uncertain. With 3 bases removed from V and 6 bases from J, the gap between germline ends came to 7 bases. Looked up from germline, CDR1 is NNHNN and CDR2 is SYGAGS (reference sequence). This CDR3 is 13 amino acids long. Partial CDR3 DNA: TGTGCCAGCGGTGCCAACCCTAATTCGCCCCTCTAC. Protein: CASGANPNSPLY. The whole CDR3 is CASGANPNSPLYF.

For this clone: Mouse names are used for the genes. The read finishes 1 residue shy of the CDR3 end, and the germline J gene is used to complete it. The chain combines TRBV31 with TRBJ2-3; TRBD2 agrees at 9 bases. The CDR3 contains 15 residues. Per germline, CDR1 GKSSPN and CDR2 SITVG. J gave up 0 bases and V 0 bases, and 1 base lay outside the gene matches. CDR3 DNA, as far as it was read: TGTGCCTGGAGTCTACTGGGGGGAAGTGCAGAAACGCTGTAT. Translated, it gives CAWSLLGGSAETLY. The entire CDR3 protein is CAWSLLGGSAETLYF.

This clone was observed a handful of times. Mouse gene names apply. The observed sequence ends 1 residue before the CDR3 terminus, with the missing tail filled in from the germline J gene. This chain connects TRBV2 to TRBJ1-2; 8 bases line up with TRBD1. J lost 0 bases, V lost 3 bases, and 0 bases had no gene match. Germline V gene sequence: CDR1 LGHNA, CDR2 YSYQKL. The CDR3 has 14 residues. The CDR3 spells CASSQDRANSDYTF. The DNA read from the CDR3 is TGTGCCAGCAGCCAGGACAGGGCAAACTCCGACTACACC. The full variable domain, its missing parts supplied by reference TRBV2 and TRBJ1-2, is DPKIIQKPKYLVAVTGSEKILICEQYLGHNAMYWYRQSAKKPLEFMFSYSYQKLMDNQTASSRFQPQSSKKNHLDLQITALKPDDSATYFCASSQDRANSDYTFGSGTRLLVI.